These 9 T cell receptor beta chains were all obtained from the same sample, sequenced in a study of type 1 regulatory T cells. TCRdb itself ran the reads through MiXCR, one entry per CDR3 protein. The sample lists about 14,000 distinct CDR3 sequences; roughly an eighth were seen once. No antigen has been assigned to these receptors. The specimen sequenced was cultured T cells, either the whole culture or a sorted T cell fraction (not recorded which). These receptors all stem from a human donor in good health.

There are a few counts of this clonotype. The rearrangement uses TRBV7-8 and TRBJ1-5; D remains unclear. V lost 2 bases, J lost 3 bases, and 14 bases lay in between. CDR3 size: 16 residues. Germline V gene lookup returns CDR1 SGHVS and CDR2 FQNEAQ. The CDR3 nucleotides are TGTGCCAGCAGCTTATGGGTCGGTGGGGACAATCAGCCCCAGCATTTT. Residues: CASSLWVGGDNQPQHF.

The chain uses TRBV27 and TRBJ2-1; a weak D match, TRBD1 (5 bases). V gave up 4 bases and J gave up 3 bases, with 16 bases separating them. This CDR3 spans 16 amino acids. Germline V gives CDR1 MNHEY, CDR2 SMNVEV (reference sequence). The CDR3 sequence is CASSYKGRNNYNEQFF. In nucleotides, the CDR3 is TGTGCCAGCAGTTACAAGGGGCGGAATAACTACAATGAGCAGTTCTTC.

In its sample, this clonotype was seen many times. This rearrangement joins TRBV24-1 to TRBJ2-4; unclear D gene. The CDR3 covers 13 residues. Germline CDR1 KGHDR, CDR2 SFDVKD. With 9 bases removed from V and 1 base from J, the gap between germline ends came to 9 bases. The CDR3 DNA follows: TGTGCCACCGGAAGGGCCGCCAAAAACATTCAGTACTTC. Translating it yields CATGRAAKNIQYF.

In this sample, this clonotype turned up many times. The CDR3 DNA sequence: TGTGCCAGCAGCTTATTCGGACTAGGAGGTGCAAGTGAGCAGTTCTTC. This sequence encodes CASSLFGLGGASEQFF. V gene TRBV7-8 combines with J gene TRBJ2-1; the match to TRBD2 covers 7 bases. This CDR3 is built from 16 residues. The germline CDR1 and CDR2 sequences are SGHVS and FQNEAQ. V lost 2 bases to trimming and J lost 9 bases; unmatched junction nucleotides: 13.

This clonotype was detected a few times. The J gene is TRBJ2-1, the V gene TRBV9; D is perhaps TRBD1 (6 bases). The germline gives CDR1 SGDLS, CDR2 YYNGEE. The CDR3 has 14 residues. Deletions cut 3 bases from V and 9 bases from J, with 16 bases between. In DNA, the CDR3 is TGTGCCAGCAGCGACCAGGTGGGACACACTGAGCAGTTCTTC. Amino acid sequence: CASSDQVGHTEQFF. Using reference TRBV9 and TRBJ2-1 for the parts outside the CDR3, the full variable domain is DSGVTQTPKHLITATGQRVTLRCSPRSGDLSVYWYQQSLDQGLQFLIQYYNGEERAKGNILERFSAQQFPDLHSELNLSSLELGDSALYFCASSDQVGHTEQFFGPGTRLTVL.

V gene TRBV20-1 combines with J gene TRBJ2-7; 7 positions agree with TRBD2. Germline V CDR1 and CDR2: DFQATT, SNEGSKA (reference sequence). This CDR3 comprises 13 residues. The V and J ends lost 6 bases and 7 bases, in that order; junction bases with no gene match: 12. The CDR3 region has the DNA TGCAGTGCCCACTTTGGGGGAGCGGGGGAGCAGTACTTC. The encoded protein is CSAHFGGAGEQYF.

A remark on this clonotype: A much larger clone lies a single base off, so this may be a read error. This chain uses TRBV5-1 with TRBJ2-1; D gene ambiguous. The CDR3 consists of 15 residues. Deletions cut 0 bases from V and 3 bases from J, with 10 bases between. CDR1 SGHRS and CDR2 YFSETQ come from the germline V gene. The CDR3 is CASSLDGRCYNEQFF. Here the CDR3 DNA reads TGCGCCAGCAGCTTGGACGGGCGGTGCTACAATGAGCAGTTCTTC.

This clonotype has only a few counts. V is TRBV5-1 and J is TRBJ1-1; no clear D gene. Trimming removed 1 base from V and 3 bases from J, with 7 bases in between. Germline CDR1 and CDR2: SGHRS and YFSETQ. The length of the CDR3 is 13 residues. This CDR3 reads CASSLISDTEAFF. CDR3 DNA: TGCGCCAGCAGCTTGATCTCAGACACTGAAGCTTTCTTT.

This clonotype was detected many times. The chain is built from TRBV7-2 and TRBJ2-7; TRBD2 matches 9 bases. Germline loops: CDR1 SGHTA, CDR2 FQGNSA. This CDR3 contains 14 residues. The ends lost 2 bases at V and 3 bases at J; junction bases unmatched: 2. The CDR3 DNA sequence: TGTGCCAGCAGCTTATCAGCGGGAGGCTACGAGCAGTACTTC. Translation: CASSLSAGGYEQYF.